Listed below are T cell receptor beta chains from one sample, sequenced in a study of CD4 T cells in relation to SARS-CoV-2 and coronaviruses. TCRdb's table, derived via immunoSEQ multiplex PCR, lists solely in-frame clones and lacks some. The table shows over 35,000 clones, with around 74% occurring only once. No antigens are known for them. The specimen was memory CD4+ T cells from PBMCs, cultured in vitro. Receptors originate from an adult with COVID-19. Each CDR3 is given with its conserved first and last residue. D genes are given only for firm matches. A row's size may be missing; if present it is once, few, many or a size class.

abundance: -; j_gene: TRBJ2-1; d_gene: -; v_gene: TRBV6-5; CDR3nt: TGTGCCAGCAGTTACGGCCGGCTGGATGAGCAGTTCTTC; CDR3aa: CASSYGRLDEQFF
abundance: -; j_gene: TRBJ2-2; d_gene: -; v_gene: TRBV19; CDR3nt: TGTGCCAGTAAGGGGCTAGTTGGGGAAACCGGGGAGCTGTTTTTT; CDR3aa: CASKGLVGETGELFF
abundance: few; j_gene: TRBJ2-1; d_gene: -; v_gene: TRBV7-9; CDR3nt: TGTGCCAGCAGCTCGGTGCGGGTAGATGAGCAGTTCTTC; CDR3aa: CASSSVRVDEQFF
abundance: once; j_gene: TRBJ2-5; d_gene: -; v_gene: TRBV5-4; CDR3nt: TGTGCCAGCAGCTTCCGGGAGAACCAAGAGACCCAGTACTTC; CDR3aa: CASSFRENQETQYF
abundance: -; j_gene: TRBJ2-5; d_gene: -; v_gene: TRBV5-5; CDR3nt: TGTGCCAGCAGCTTGACCCCAACAACAAAAGAGACCCAGTACTTC; CDR3aa: CASSLTPTTKETQYF
abundance: -; j_gene: TRBJ2-7; d_gene: -; v_gene: TRBV3-1/TRBV3-2; CDR3nt: TGTGCCAGCAGCCAAGGGGGGAGGCAGTACTTC; CDR3aa: CASSQGGRQYF
abundance: -; j_gene: TRBJ2-1; d_gene: TRBD2; v_gene: TRBV5-8; CDR3nt: TGTGCCAGCAGCTCGCGGGAGATCGATTCCTACAATGAGCAGTTCTTC; CDR3aa: CASSSREIDSYNEQFF
abundance: -; j_gene: TRBJ2-7; d_gene: -; v_gene: TRBV6-5; CDR3nt: TGTGCCAGCAGTTACCGGGACTCTTACGAGCAGTACTTC; CDR3aa: CASSYRDSYEQYF
abundance: few; j_gene: TRBJ2-6; d_gene: -; v_gene: TRBV7-2; CDR3nt: TGTGCCAGCAATCGCAGAGGCTCTGGGGCCAACGTCCTGACTTTC; CDR3aa: CASNRRGSGANVLTF
abundance: few; j_gene: TRBJ2-7; d_gene: -; v_gene: TRBV29-1; CDR3nt: TGCAGCGTTGGACAGGCAGACGAGCAGTACTTC; CDR3aa: CSVGQADEQYF
abundance: -; j_gene: TRBJ2-1; d_gene: -; v_gene: TRBV29-1; CDR3nt: TGCAGCGTTGAAGAGCGGCAAAACCCTCCAAACAATGAGCAGTTCTTC; CDR3aa: CSVEERQNPPNNEQFF
abundance: -; j_gene: TRBJ2-7; d_gene: -; v_gene: TRBV18; CDR3nt: TGTGCCAGCTCACCCGGAGGGAACGAGCAGTACTTC; CDR3aa: CASSPGGNEQYF
abundance: -; j_gene: TRBJ2-5; d_gene: TRBD1; v_gene: TRBV24-1; CDR3nt: TGTGCCACCACCGGGACAGGGCCTCGAGAGACCCAGTACTTC; CDR3aa: CATTGTGPRETQYF
abundance: once; j_gene: TRBJ1-5; d_gene: -; v_gene: TRBV7-6; CDR3nt: TGTGCCAGCAGCCACCGCCAGCCCAGGGACCGGAGGGGCAATCAGCCCCAGCATTTT; CDR3aa: CASSHRQPRDRRGNQPQHF
abundance: -; j_gene: TRBJ2-1; d_gene: TRBD1; v_gene: TRBV27; CDR3nt: TGTGCCACCACCACCGGGACAGTCTACAATGAGCAGTTCTTC; CDR3aa: CATTTGTVYNEQFF
abundance: -; j_gene: TRBJ2-1; d_gene: -; v_gene: TRBV6-5; CDR3nt: TGTGCCAATTCCGGGACCATGGGCTCCTACAATGAGCAGTTCTTC; CDR3aa: CANSGTMGSYNEQFF
abundance: once; j_gene: TRBJ1-2; d_gene: -; v_gene: TRBV9; CDR3nt: TGTGCCAGCAGCGTTGGGGGCGGGGGCAACTATGGCTACACCTTC; CDR3aa: CASSVGGGGNYGYTF
abundance: -; j_gene: TRBJ1-4; d_gene: -; v_gene: TRBV5-1; CDR3nt: TGCGCCAGCAGCTTGGACGGAACGAATGAAAAACTGTTTTTT; CDR3aa: CASSLDGTNEKLFF
abundance: few; j_gene: TRBJ2-1; d_gene: -; v_gene: TRBV9; CDR3nt: TGTGCCAGCAGCGTAGTTGCGGGAGAGCAGTTCTTC; CDR3aa: CASSVVAGEQFF
abundance: -; j_gene: TRBJ1-4; d_gene: -; v_gene: TRBV20-1; CDR3nt: TGCAGTGCTAGGGAAAATGAAAAACTGTTTTTT; CDR3aa: CSARENEKLFF
abundance: -; j_gene: TRBJ2-2; d_gene: -; v_gene: TRBV5-1; CDR3nt: TGCGCCAGCAGGGCAGGGGCCTCCGGGGAGCTGTTTTTT; CDR3aa: CASRAGASGELFF
abundance: -; j_gene: TRBJ1-1; d_gene: -; v_gene: TRBV3-1/TRBV3-2; CDR3nt: TGTGCCAGCAGCCAGGGGAACACTGAAGCTTTCTTT; CDR3aa: CASSQGNTEAFF
abundance: few; j_gene: TRBJ2-2; d_gene: -; v_gene: TRBV5-4; CDR3nt: TGTGCCAGCAGCACCGACGGCGCCGGGGAGCTGTTTTTT; CDR3aa: CASSTDGAGELFF
abundance: -; j_gene: TRBJ1-4; d_gene: TRBD1; v_gene: TRBV28; CDR3nt: TGTGCCAGCAGTCCTCGACAGGGGGTAGCAAATGAAAAACTGTTTTTT; CDR3aa: CASSPRQGVANEKLFF
abundance: -; j_gene: TRBJ1-5; d_gene: -; v_gene: TRBV15; CDR3nt: TGTGCCACCAGCAGCAGGCACAGTATCAATCAGCCCCAGCATTTT; CDR3aa: CATSSRHSINQPQHF
abundance: -; j_gene: TRBJ2-1; d_gene: TRBD1; v_gene: TRBV29-1; CDR3nt: TGCAGCGTTGGTAGACAGGGGGATGAGCAGTTCTTC; CDR3aa: CSVGRQGDEQFF
abundance: once; j_gene: TRBJ2-1; d_gene: TRBD2; v_gene: TRBV10-3; CDR3nt: TGTGCCATCAAAAGCGGGAGGGCCAATGAGCAGTTCTTC; CDR3aa: CAIKSGRANEQFF
abundance: -; j_gene: TRBJ1-2; d_gene: TRBD1; v_gene: TRBV18; CDR3nt: TGTGCCAGCTCACTACAAGGACAGACAGGGGGGGGAGACTATGGCTACACCTTC; CDR3aa: CASSLQGQTGGGDYGYTF
abundance: -; j_gene: TRBJ1-5; d_gene: -; v_gene: TRBV19; CDR3nt: TGTGCCAGTAGCTCCCCGGGTCCAAATCAGCCCCAGCATTTT; CDR3aa: CASSSPGPNQPQHF
abundance: -; j_gene: TRBJ1-1; d_gene: -; v_gene: TRBV30; CDR3nt: TGTGCCTGGAATAGGGACTTGAACACTGAAGCTTTCTTT; CDR3aa: CAWNRDLNTEAFF
abundance: -; j_gene: TRBJ2-3; d_gene: TRBD2; v_gene: TRBV5-1; CDR3nt: TGCGCCAGCAGCCCCGGGACTAGAGATACGCAGTATTTT; CDR3aa: CASSPGTRDTQYF
abundance: -; j_gene: TRBJ2-1; d_gene: TRBD2; v_gene: TRBV25-1; CDR3nt: TGTGCCAGCAGTCGGTTCGGGAGGAATGAGCAGTTCTTC; CDR3aa: CASSRFGRNEQFF
abundance: -; j_gene: TRBJ2-3; d_gene: TRBD2; v_gene: TRBV7-8; CDR3nt: TGTGCCAGCAGCCAACAGCGGGGGGCCCGAGATACGCAGTATTTT; CDR3aa: CASSQQRGARDTQYF
abundance: -; j_gene: TRBJ2-5; d_gene: -; v_gene: TRBV6-2/TRBV6-3; CDR3nt: TGTGCCAGCAGTCGTCCAGGGCAAGAGACCCAGTACTTC; CDR3aa: CASSRPGQETQYF
abundance: -; j_gene: TRBJ2-3; d_gene: -; v_gene: TRBV19; CDR3nt: TGTGCCAGTGACGGTAGCACAGATACGCAGTATTTT; CDR3aa: CASDGSTDTQYF
abundance: -; j_gene: TRBJ2-2; d_gene: -; v_gene: TRBV5-1; CDR3nt: TGCGCCAGCAGCTTGGGGGATCCCGGGGAGCTGTTTTTT; CDR3aa: CASSLGDPGELFF
abundance: -; j_gene: TRBJ2-7; d_gene: -; v_gene: TRBV4-2; CDR3nt: TGTGCCAGCAGCCAAGGGGACCATAGGAGCCTAGACCTTTCCTACGAGCAGTACTTC; CDR3aa: CASSQGDHRSLDLSYEQYF
abundance: -; j_gene: TRBJ1-4; d_gene: TRBD1; v_gene: TRBV6-5; CDR3nt: TGTGCCAGCAGTTACTCGTCCGGGACAGGGTTACAGAAACTGTTTTTT; CDR3aa: CASSYSSGTGLQKLFF
abundance: few; j_gene: TRBJ1-2; d_gene: TRBD1; v_gene: TRBV24-1; CDR3nt: TGTGCCACCAGTGATTTGTTGCCGGGACAGGGGTTTCGCTACACCTTC; CDR3aa: CATSDLLPGQGFRYTF
abundance: -; j_gene: TRBJ2-5; d_gene: TRBD2; v_gene: TRBV9; CDR3nt: TGTGCCAGCAGCGTAGACCCTCGGGAGGGGAAGACCCAGTACTTC; CDR3aa: CASSVDPREGKTQYF
abundance: -; j_gene: TRBJ2-7; d_gene: -; v_gene: TRBV6-6; CDR3nt: TGTGCCAGCAGTTACTACGGGAATTCCGACTACGAGCAGTACTTC; CDR3aa: CASSYYGNSDYEQYF
abundance: -; j_gene: TRBJ2-3; d_gene: -; v_gene: TRBV2; CDR3nt: TGTGCCAGCAGTGCCACCGGACCCATGAAGGGAGATACGCAGTATTTT; CDR3aa: CASSATGPMKGDTQYF
abundance: -; j_gene: TRBJ2-1; d_gene: TRBD2; v_gene: TRBV3-1/TRBV3-2; CDR3nt: TGTGCCAGCAGCCGCGGGGGGAACGGCGACTACAATGAGCAGTTCTTC; CDR3aa: CASSRGGNGDYNEQFF
abundance: -; j_gene: TRBJ2-7; d_gene: TRBD2; v_gene: TRBV18; CDR3nt: TGTGCCAGCTCACCTGGGCTAGCGGGATACGAGCAGTACTTC; CDR3aa: CASSPGLAGYEQYF
abundance: -; j_gene: TRBJ2-7; d_gene: -; v_gene: TRBV15; CDR3nt: TGTGCCACCAGCAGAGAGGGGGGCTACGAGCAGTACTTC; CDR3aa: CATSREGGYEQYF
abundance: -; j_gene: TRBJ1-6; d_gene: TRBD1; v_gene: TRBV15; CDR3nt: TGTGCCACCAGCCGGACAGGGCAATCACCCCTCCACTTT; CDR3aa: CATSRTGQSPLHF
abundance: -; j_gene: TRBJ2-4; d_gene: TRBD2; v_gene: TRBV3-1/TRBV3-2; CDR3nt: TGTGCCAGCAGCCAGGCGGGGGGGGGACACCAAAACATTCAGTACTTC; CDR3aa: CASSQAGGGHQNIQYF
abundance: -; j_gene: TRBJ2-7; d_gene: -; v_gene: TRBV5-6; CDR3nt: TGTGCCAGCAGCTTTAATCGCGAGCAGTACTTC; CDR3aa: CASSFNREQYF
abundance: few; j_gene: TRBJ2-2; d_gene: TRBD2; v_gene: TRBV24-1; CDR3nt: TGTGCCACCAGTGATTCAAGGCGGGGGGCCGGGGAGCTGTTTTTT; CDR3aa: CATSDSRRGAGELFF
abundance: -; j_gene: TRBJ1-1; d_gene: -; v_gene: TRBV28; CDR3nt: TGTGCCAGCAGTTTACCTCGGCGGGGAGCTTTCTTT; CDR3aa: CASSLPRRGAFF
abundance: -; j_gene: TRBJ1-3; d_gene: -; v_gene: TRBV7-9; CDR3nt: TGTGCCAGCAGCTTGGAGGGGTTAGCCTCTGGAAACACCATATATTTT; CDR3aa: CASSLEGLASGNTIYF
abundance: -; j_gene: TRBJ2-2; d_gene: -; v_gene: TRBV11-3; CDR3nt: TGTGCCAGCAGTTTACAGGGAGGGGACACCGGGGAGCTGTTTTTT; CDR3aa: CASSLQGGDTGELFF
abundance: -; j_gene: TRBJ1-6; d_gene: -; v_gene: TRBV18; CDR3nt: TGTGCCAGCTCATTTCATGGGGGCTTGGATTCACCCCTCCACTTT; CDR3aa: CASSFHGGLDSPLHF
abundance: -; j_gene: TRBJ1-5; d_gene: -; v_gene: TRBV18; CDR3nt: TGTGCCAGCTCACCACGGGACACGGAGCCCCAGCATTTT; CDR3aa: CASSPRDTEPQHF
abundance: -; j_gene: TRBJ2-3; d_gene: TRBD2; v_gene: TRBV4-2; CDR3nt: TGTGCCAGCAGCCACTCTAGCGGAGACACAGATACGCAGTATTTT; CDR3aa: CASSHSSGDTDTQYF
abundance: -; j_gene: TRBJ2-3; d_gene: -; v_gene: TRBV24-1; CDR3nt: TGTGCCACCAGTGACGCCGGCGGTGCAGATACGCAGTATTTT; CDR3aa: CATSDAGGADTQYF
abundance: few; j_gene: TRBJ2-2; d_gene: -; v_gene: TRBV30; CDR3nt: TGTGCCTGGAGTGTAAGCCAGGGAGGTACCGGGGAGCTGTTTTTT; CDR3aa: CAWSVSQGGTGELFF
abundance: few; j_gene: TRBJ2-1; d_gene: -; v_gene: TRBV5-4; CDR3nt: TGTGCCAGCAGCTTGGAGACAGAGCAGTTCTTC; CDR3aa: CASSLETEQFF
abundance: -; j_gene: TRBJ2-7; d_gene: TRBD2; v_gene: TRBV6-6; CDR3nt: TGTGCCAGCAGCCGACTAGCCGACATAACTGAGCAGTACTTC; CDR3aa: CASSRLADITEQYF
abundance: -; j_gene: TRBJ2-1; d_gene: -; v_gene: TRBV4-2; CDR3nt: TGTGCCAGCAGCCCCAGTGGAGGACCCCACAATGAGCAGTTCTTC; CDR3aa: CASSPSGGPHNEQFF